This T cell receptor (beta chain) was captured in a study of blood T cell repertoires in COVID-19. On the study more broadly: Samples of COVID-19 (acute and convalescent) were obtained from the United States, Italy and Spain.

Germline CDR1 MNHNS, CDR2 SASEGT. The CDR3 is 15 residues long. V lost 1 base, J lost 0 bases, and 9 bases lay in between. Cohort placement rested on clinical history that participants reported themselves. Per the study methods: Reference gene primer amplification gave nucleated cell count estimates. Data came from immunoSEQ multiplex PCR; TCRdb stores just in-frame clones and leaves some out. Clone size and the V and J calls come from that table; the DNA yielded D and trimming. The data hold roughly 290,000 clones, with under 90% observed a single time. This clone was seen only a few times. The chain carries TRBV6-1 and TRBJ2-5; TRBD1 might be the D (6 bases). The sequencing sample was made of PBMCs or T cells enriched from blood (not recorded which). The receptor was derived from a woman aged 40 to 55 who had recovered from COVID-19. Here the CDR3 DNA reads TGTGCCAGCAGTGAAGTGGGGACAAACCAAGAGACCCAGTACTTC. It yields the protein CASSEVGTNQETQYF.